The T cell receptor beta chain described here comes from a study of T-cell memory formation after mild COVID-19. TCRdb used MiXCR to reprocess the 5' RACE reads, holding one entry per CDR3 protein. The repertoire holds under 700,000 distinct CDR3 sequences, with around 21% as singletons. The CDR3 is 16 residues long. Germline V CDR1 and CDR2: SGHTA, FQGNSA. This clonotype was observed a handful of times. At one boundary the junction diverges from the germline segment, which might be a read error. The V and J genes are TRBV7-2 and TRBJ2-1; 13 positions agree with TRBD2. The receptor was derived from an adult woman who had mild COVID-19 (a few samples of this study predate the infection). Cell type and time point are not known. The source material was PBMCs or a T cell subset sorted from them (not recorded which). The CDR3 reads CASTLWGLAGPNEQFF. The CDR3 DNA sequence: TGTGCCAGCACCTTATGGGGACTAGCGGGACCCAATGAGCAGTTCTTC. Variable domain in full (rest from reference TRBV7-2 and TRBJ2-1): GAGVSQSPSNKVTEKGKDVELRCDPISGHTALYWYRQSLGQGLEFLIYFQGNSAPDKSGLPSDRFSAERTGGSVSTLTIQRTQQEDSAVYLCASTLWGLAGPNEQFFGPGTRLTVL.